A selection of T cell receptor beta chains follows, all from one sample in a study of blood T cell repertoires in COVID-19. Profiled with immunoSEQ multiplex PCR; TCRdb holds only in-frame clones, not every one. The sample holds fewer than 200,000 clones, roughly 81% seen once. The specimen sequenced was peripheral blood. The receptors originated from a woman aged 45-60 years with COVID-19, enrolled during active disease. Each CDR3 is given with its conserved first and last residue. The order of the fields is J gene, D gene, V gene, clone size, CDR3 protein, CDR3 DNA. A D gene is named only where the DNA matches it firmly. For some rows the clone size is stated as once, few or many, or as a class when expanded; others skip it.

TRBJ2-7	-	TRBV12-2	-	CASRFSGTGIFEQYF	TGTGCAAGTCGCTTCTCTGGGACAGGGATCTTCGAGCAGTACTTC
TRBJ2-2	TRBD1	TRBV24-1	-	CATSDAGRGQSNTGELFF	TGTGCCACCAGTGACGCCGGCCGGGGACAGTCGAACACCGGGGAGCTGTTTTTT
TRBJ1-4	TRBD1	TRBV9	-	CASSVEGTGGEKLFF	TGTGCCAGCAGCGTAGAAGGGACAGGGGGTGAAAAACTGTTTTTT
TRBJ2-7	TRBD1	TRBV4-2	-	CASSRPLSRGPYEQYF	TGTGCCAGCAGCCGCCCACTCAGCAGGGGGCCCTACGAGCAGTACTTC
TRBJ2-5	-	TRBV27	-	CASSFGGGETQYF	TGTGCCAGCAGTTTCGGCGGTGGAGAGACCCAGTACTTC
TRBJ1-5	-	TRBV3-1/TRBV3-2	-	CASSQETGGQPQHF	TGTGCCAGCAGCCAAGAAACCGGGGGGCAGCCCCAGCATTTT
TRBJ2-7	-	TRBV6-2/TRBV6-3	-	CASSYRGSYEQYF	TGTGCCAGCAGTTACCGGGGTAGCTACGAGCAGTACTTC
TRBJ2-5	-	TRBV6-6	-	CASNPALQETQYF	TGTGCCAGCAACCCCGCCCTACAAGAGACCCAGTACTTC
TRBJ2-5	-	TRBV9	-	CASSVSEVFGTQYF	TGTGCCAGCAGCGTTTCTGAGGTGTTTGGGACCCAGTACTTC
TRBJ2-5	-	TRBV10-1	once	CASRDMNGRSQETQYF	TGCGCCAGCAGGGACATGAACGGACGGAGCCAAGAGACCCAGTACTTC
TRBJ2-5	TRBD2	TRBV7-3	-	CASSPGTSGGQETQYF	TGTGCCAGCAGCCCTGGGACTAGCGGGGGCCAAGAGACCCAGTACTTC
TRBJ1-2	-	TRBV4-1	-	CASSQDRRAGYTF	TGCGCCAGCAGCCAAGACCGCAGGGCTGGCTACACCTTC
TRBJ2-1	TRBD2	TRBV25-1	-	CASSETSGGVYNEQFF	TGTGCCAGCAGTGAGACTAGCGGGGGGGTTTACAATGAGCAGTTCTTC
TRBJ2-1	TRBD2	TRBV3-1/TRBV3-2	-	CASSNSGGVYNEQFF	TGTGCCAGCAGCAATAGCGGGGGGGTCTACAATGAGCAGTTCTTC
TRBJ2-1	-	TRBV29-1	-	CSVEPGNSYNEQFF	TGCAGCGTTGAACCGGGGAACTCCTACAATGAGCAGTTCTTC
TRBJ2-3	-	TRBV27	-	CASSSSGNADTQYF	TGTGCCAGCAGTTCCTCGGGGAACGCAGATACGCAGTATTTT